The rows below give T cell receptor beta chains drawn from one sample of a study of blood T cell repertoires in COVID-19. The assay was immunoSEQ multiplex PCR, and TCRdb's table has in-frame clones only and misses some. The repertoire includes 95,000 to 100,000 clones, over 75% of them detected once, and about 9.9% sits in the top ten. Sequencing input: peripheral blood. The receptor set was obtained from a woman in her 30s with acute or convalescent COVID-19. Both conserved end residues are part of each CDR3. The D gene is left open where the match is weak. Clone size is not always given. Where it is, it says once, few, many or a class for expanded clones.

j_call | clone_size | v_call | d_call | cdr3_nt | cdr3_aa
TRBJ1-1 | . | TRBV2 | TRBD1 | TGTGCCAGCAGCTCTGGGGACAGGGGGCCTTTCTTT | CASSSGDRGPFF
TRBJ1-5 | . | TRBV6-1 | . | TGTGCCAGCAGTGACGCGTCGGGTGGTCAGCCCCAGCATTTT | CASSDASGGQPQHF
TRBJ2-7 | . | TRBV5-6 | TRBD1 | TGTGCCAGCGACCGGGACAGGGGAGAAGAGCAGTACTTC | CASDRDRGEEQYF
TRBJ2-1 | . | TRBV3-1/TRBV3-2 | . | TGTGCCAGCCTGAATACAGGGCATGAGCAGTTCTTC | CASLNTGHEQFF
TRBJ2-3 | . | TRBV9 | TRBD2 | TGTGCCAGCAGCGTAGACGTAGCGGGGGGGCCTAGGCAGTATTTT | CASSVDVAGGPRQYF
TRBJ1-1 | . | TRBV6-5 | TRBD1 | TGTGCCAGCAGCAAGGGACAGGGGTCTAAAGCTTTCTTT | CASSKGQGSKAFF
TRBJ2-1 | . | TRBV9 | TRBD2 | TGTGCCAGCAGCTACACGACTAGCGGGGGGGCTCGGTTCTTC | CASSYTTSGGARFF
TRBJ2-3 | . | TRBV5-1 | . | TGCGCCAGCAGCTTGGATGGGGGGATCCCCCGCACAGATACGCAGTATTTT | CASSLDGGIPRTDTQYF
TRBJ2-7 | once | TRBV19 | . | TGTGCCAGTAGTATATCGGACAGCTACGAGCAGTACTTC | CASSISDSYEQYF
TRBJ2-7 | . | TRBV11-3 | . | TGTGCCAGCAGCTTACAGGGCTCCTACGAGCAGTACTTC | CASSLQGSYEQYF
TRBJ1-5 | . | TRBV9 | . | TGTGCCAGCAGCGCAGACCAGGGTAAGCAGCCCCAGCATTTT | CASSADQGKQPQHF
TRBJ2-2 | . | TRBV28 | TRBD1 | TGTGCCAGCAGCCGTTTCGACAGGGTTGGTGGCACCGGGGAGCTGTTTTTT | CASSRFDRVGGTGELFF
TRBJ1-5 | . | TRBV30 | TRBD1 | TGTGCCTGGAGCCCGGACAGGGGGCAGCCCCAGCATTTT | CAWSPDRGQPQHF
TRBJ2-7 | . | TRBV9 | . | TGTGCCAGCAGCGTGGGGCAGGATGTCTACGAGCAGTACTTC | CASSVGQDVYEQYF
TRBJ2-2 | . | TRBV15 | TRBD2 | TGTGCCACCAGGGACATAGCGGGGGGGCTTTCGAACACCGGGGAGCTGTTTTTT | CATRDIAGGLSNTGELFF
TRBJ2-4 | . | TRBV4-2 | . | TGTGCCAGCAGCCAAGATCGATCGGGGGCGGGGGACATTCAGTACTTC | CASSQDRSGAGDIQYF
TRBJ1-2 | . | TRBV29-1 | . | TGCAGCGTTGAAGTTACAGGGAATGGCTACACCTTC | CSVEVTGNGYTF
TRBJ1-3 | . | TRBV30 | . | TGTGCCTGGAGCCGGTTTGAGGGATCAGGAAACACCATATATTTT | CAWSRFEGSGNTIYF
TRBJ1-6 | . | TRBV6-5 | . | TGTGCCAGCCGACAGGTGGATTCACCCCTCCACTTT | CASRQVDSPLHF
TRBJ1-2 | . | TRBV12-3/TRBV12-4 | . | TGTGCCAGCAGTTTAATTCCCAGTCCGTCCTTC | CASSLIPSPSF
TRBJ1-1 | . | TRBV11-2 | . | TGTGCCAGCAGCTCCGGGAACGGGAACACTGAAGCTTTCTTT | CASSSGNGNTEAFF
TRBJ2-1 | . | TRBV7-9 | TRBD1 | TGTGCCAGCAGCTCAGCGGACAGGGGGTATCTTATTGAGCAGTTCTTC | CASSSADRGYLIEQFF
TRBJ1-3 | . | TRBV5-6 | . | TGTGCCAGCAGCCCCTCGGACAGCCGTCTCTCTGGAAACACCATATATTTT | CASSPSDSRLSGNTIYF
TRBJ1-2 | . | TRBV9 | . | TGTGCCAGCAGCAAGCGGGACACTAACTATGGCTACACCTTC | CASSKRDTNYGYTF
TRBJ2-2 | . | TRBV18 | . | TGTGCCAGCTCACGCAACCTAAATTCACACACCGGGGAGCTGTTTTTT | CASSRNLNSHTGELFF
TRBJ2-7 | . | TRBV3-1/TRBV3-2 | . | TGTGCCAGCAGCCAAGAGAGAAGCCCCTACGAGCAGTACTTC | CASSQERSPYEQYF